The rows below give T cell receptor beta chains drawn from one sample of a study of read filtering for tumor transcriptome and immune sequencing. TCRdb re-called the reads through MiXCR, storing one row per CDR3 protein. Among approximately 50,000 distinct CDR3 sequences listed, 20% to 25% were seen once. Specimen: a population of CD138-negative cells sorted from bone marrow. These receptors came from a donor at least 40 years old with multiple myeloma. CDR3s include the opening cysteine and the closing phenylalanine or tryptophan. The D gene is left open where the match is weak. Not all rows give a size; the values are once, few, many and, for expanded clones, a class.

many	TRBV5-1	TRBJ2-2	TRBD1	TGCGCCAGCAGCCCCCGACAGGGTCACACCGGGGAGCTGTTTTTT	CASSPRQGHTGELFF
many	TRBV20-1	TRBJ2-7	NA	TGCAGTGCTACCAGGGAAGGGTTATCCTACGAGCAGTACTTC	CSATREGLSYEQYF
many	TRBV12-3/TRBV12-4	TRBJ1-1	NA	TGTGCCAGCAGCCAGGGACTGTTGAACACTGAAGCTTTCTTT	CASSQGLLNTEAFF
few	TRBV5-4	TRBJ2-1	TRBD2	TGTGCCAGCAGCCCGGGACTAGCGGGATACAATGAGCAGTTCTTC	CASSPGLAGYNEQFF
few	TRBV4-1	TRBJ1-3	NA	TGCGCCAGCAGCGCCCAGTGGGCTTCTGGAAACACCATATATTTT	CASSAQWASGNTIYF
many	TRBV9	TRBJ2-3	NA	TGTGCCAGCAGCATAGATCTCTCCCGCGGATGGAATACGCAGTATTTT	CASSIDLSRGWNTQYF
NA	TRBV7-8	TRBJ1-5	TRBD1	TGTGCCAGCAGCTTAGGGACAGGGGGACCCCGTAGCAATCAGCCCCAGCATTTT	CASSLGTGGPRSNQPQHF
many	TRBV19	TRBJ1-5	NA	TGTGCCAGTAGTCGTTTTAATCAGGGTCAGCCCCAGCATTTT	CASSRFNQGQPQHF
many	TRBV7-8	TRBJ1-1	TRBD1	TGTGCCAGCAGCTTAAGGTCCCAGACAGGGGGAATGAACACTGAAGCTTTCTTT	CASSLRSQTGGMNTEAFF
many	TRBV5-5	TRBJ2-5	TRBD1	TGTGCCAGCCGGGGACAGGTCCAAGAGACCCAGTACTTC	CASRGQVQETQYF
once	TRBV6-1	TRBJ2-3	NA	TGTGCCAGCAGTCCAGGGGGGGGGTATACGCAGTATTTT	CASSPGGGYTQYF
NA	TRBV28	TRBJ1-5	NA	TGTGCCAGCAGTTCCAGGGTAAGGCAGCCCCAGCATTTT	CASSSRVRQPQHF
few	TRBV5-6	TRBJ1-1	NA	TGTGCCAGCAGTTTAAGACGGACTGAAGCTTTCTTT	CASSLRRTEAFF
NA	TRBV29-1	TRBJ1-1	TRBD1	TGCAACGTTGAGGTGACGGGACAGATGAACACTGAAGCTTTCTTT	CNVEVTGQMNTEAFF
few	TRBV12-3/TRBV12-4	TRBJ1-1	NA	TGTGCCAGCAACACCGGACGGATGAACACTGAAGCTTTCTTT	CASNTGRMNTEAFF
many	TRBV29-1	TRBJ1-1	NA	TGCAGCGTTAGGGAGGGCACTGAAGCTTTCTTT	CSVREGTEAFF
many	TRBV5-6	TRBJ2-7	NA	TGTGCCAGCAGCTCGACCGGCGGCTTTGGAGGGTACGAGCAGTACTTC	CASSSTGGFGGYEQYF
few	TRBV28	TRBJ2-5	TRBD2	TGTGCCAGCAGTTTGAAGCGGGAACCCCCCCACCAAGAGACCCAGTACTTC	CASSLKREPPHQETQYF
many	TRBV6-5	TRBJ1-5	TRBD1	TGTGCCAGCAGTCTTAGACAGGGGGGCTTGCCCCAGCATTTT	CASSLRQGGLPQHF
many	TRBV7-7	TRBJ2-5	NA	TGTGCTAGCAGCTTAGATCCCGGGGAGACCCAGTACTTC	CASSLDPGETQYF
NA	TRBV11-2	TRBJ1-1	NA	TGTGCCAGCAGCCCGTTCGCGGGGGGGACCGCTGAAGCTTTCTTT	CASSPFAGGTAEAFF
many	TRBV7-8	TRBJ1-5	NA	TGTGCCAGCAGCCTAGGTGGTTCGCAGTATAGCAATCAGCCCCAGCATTTT	CASSLGGSQYSNQPQHF
many	TRBV28	TRBJ2-5	TRBD1	TGTGCCAGCAGTCTACAGGGGGCTATTCGGGAGACCCAGTACTTC	CASSLQGAIRETQYF
many	TRBV7-9	TRBJ2-1	NA	TGTGCCAGCAGCCCTACCAACACAGACAATGAGCAGTTCTTC	CASSPTNTDNEQFF
NA	TRBV29-1	TRBJ2-1	NA	TGCAGCGGTCGAGGACACCTTCTAGCGAGCACCTACAATGAGCAGTTCTTC	CSGRGHLLASTYNEQFF
NA	TRBV7-9	TRBJ2-7	NA	TGTGCCAGCAGCTTAAGGGACACCTACGAGCAGTACTTC	CASSLRDTYEQYF
many	TRBV18	TRBJ1-1	NA	TGTGCCAGCTCACCTAACTTGGCAATGACTACTGAAGCTTTCTTT	CASSPNLAMTTEAFF
many	TRBV6-4	TRBJ2-3	TRBD2	TGTGCCAGCAGAACTGGACTAGCGGGAGAGAGACACACAGATACGCAGTATTTT	CASRTGLAGERHTDTQYF
many	TRBV15	TRBJ1-5	NA	TGTGCCACCAGCAGGACCGGGGGCAATCAGCCCCAGCATTTT	CATSRTGGNQPQHF
many	TRBV29-1	TRBJ2-3	NA	TGCAGCGTTGGGGGCGCGGGCACAGATACGCAGTATTTT	CSVGGAGTDTQYF
many	TRBV14	TRBJ2-5	NA	TGTGCCAGCAGCCCCAAGGGGTGGTGGAGAGAGACCCAGTACTTC	CASSPKGWWRETQYF
many	TRBV4-1	TRBJ1-5	NA	TGCGCCAGCAGCCAAGAAAATGGCGGCCAGCCCCAGCATTTT	CASSQENGGQPQHF